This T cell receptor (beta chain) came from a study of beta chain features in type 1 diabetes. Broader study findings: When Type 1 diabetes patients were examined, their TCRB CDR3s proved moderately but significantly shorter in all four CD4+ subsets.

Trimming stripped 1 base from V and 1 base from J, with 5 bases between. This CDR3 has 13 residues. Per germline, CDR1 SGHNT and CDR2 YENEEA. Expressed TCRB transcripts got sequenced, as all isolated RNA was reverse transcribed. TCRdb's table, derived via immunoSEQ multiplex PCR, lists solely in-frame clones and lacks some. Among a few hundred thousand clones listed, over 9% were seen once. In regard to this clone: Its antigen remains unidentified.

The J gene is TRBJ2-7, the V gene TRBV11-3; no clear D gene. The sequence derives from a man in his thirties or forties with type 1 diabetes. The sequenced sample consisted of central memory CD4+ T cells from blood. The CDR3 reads CASSLGGSYEQYF. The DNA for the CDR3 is TGTGCCAGCAGCTTAGGGGGTTCCTACGAGCAGTACTTC.